This TCR beta chain was identified in a study of cytotoxic CD8 clonotypes in ibrutinib-treated CLL. Looking at the study overall: After a median of about 70 months, about 15 patients stayed remitted and some 12 progressed; responses had been partial in approximately 24 and complete in 2.

About this clone itself: The antigen is undetermined.

General study results and limits: Baseline values of clonality outstripped age-matched healthy donors and followed circulating CD8+ T-cell counts. The clonality rise at ibrutinib response reflected private clonotype expansion.

This CDR3 has 16 residues. V shed 3 bases and J 7 bases; nucleotides not matched to a gene: 12. Per germline, CDR1 LNHNV and CDR2 YYDKDF (reference sequence). Profiled with immunoSEQ multiplex PCR; TCRdb holds only in-frame clones, not every one. The table shows some 14,000 clones, with around 68% occurring only once. The source of this sequence is a human donor with chronic lymphocytic leukemia. The chain uses TRBV15 and TRBJ2-1, with 7 bases matching TRBD2. Sequencing was performed on PBMCs, taken before ibrutinib treatment. The DNA for the CDR3 is TGTGCCACCAGCAGGGAATGGGGGGGACCGGGGAATGAGCAGTTCTTC. This codes for CATSREWGGPGNEQFF.